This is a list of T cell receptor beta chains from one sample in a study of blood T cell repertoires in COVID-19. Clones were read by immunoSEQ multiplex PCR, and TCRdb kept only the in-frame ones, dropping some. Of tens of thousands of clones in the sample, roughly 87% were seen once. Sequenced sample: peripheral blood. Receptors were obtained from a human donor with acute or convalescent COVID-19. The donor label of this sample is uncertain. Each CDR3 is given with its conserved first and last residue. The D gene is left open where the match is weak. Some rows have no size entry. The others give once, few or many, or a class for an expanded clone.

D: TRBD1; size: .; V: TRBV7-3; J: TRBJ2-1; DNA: TGTGCCAGCAGCTTAAGTAGTTTGGGACAGGGGACCTACAATGAGCAGTTCTTC; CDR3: CASSLSSLGQGTYNEQFF
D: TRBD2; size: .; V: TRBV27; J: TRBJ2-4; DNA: TGTGCCAGCAGTGGCGGACTAGCGGGCGGGAACATTCAGTACTTC; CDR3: CASSGGLAGGNIQYF
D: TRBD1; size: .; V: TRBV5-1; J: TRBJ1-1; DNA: TGCGCCAGCAGCCCTCGGGACAGGGTTTTTCTCTTT; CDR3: CASSPRDRVFLF
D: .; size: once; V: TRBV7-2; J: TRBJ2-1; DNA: TGTGCCAGCAGCTTCGAGGGGGGGAGAGGCAATGAGCAGTTCTTC; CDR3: CASSFEGGRGNEQFF
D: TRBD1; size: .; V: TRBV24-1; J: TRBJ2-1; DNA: TGTGCCACCAGTGTGGACAGGGGATATTACAATGAGCAGTTCTTC; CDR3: CATSVDRGYYNEQFF
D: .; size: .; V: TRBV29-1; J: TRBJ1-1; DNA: TGCAGCGTCCCGACTTGGAACACTGAAGCTTTCTTT; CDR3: CSVPTWNTEAFF
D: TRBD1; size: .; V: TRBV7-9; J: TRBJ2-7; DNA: TGTGCCAGCAGCCACCGGGACAGCCTGCCCTACGAGCAGTACTTC; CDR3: CASSHRDSLPYEQYF
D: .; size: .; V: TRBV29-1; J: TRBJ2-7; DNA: TGCAGCGTTGGAGCAGGGATTGCCGAGCAGTACTTC; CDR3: CSVGAGIAEQYF
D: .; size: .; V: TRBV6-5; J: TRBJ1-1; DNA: TGTGCCAGCAGGTCATTCGGGGGAATCGGTGAAGCTTTCTTT; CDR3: CASRSFGGIGEAFF
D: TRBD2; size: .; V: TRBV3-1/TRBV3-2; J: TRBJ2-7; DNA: TGTGCCAGCAGCCAAGATGTTGGGGGGGCCTACGAGCAGTACTTC; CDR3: CASSQDVGGAYEQYF
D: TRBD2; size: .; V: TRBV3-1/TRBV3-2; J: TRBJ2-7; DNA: TGTGCCAGCAGTAACGAAGGGACTAGCGGGAGCTACGAGCAGTACTTC; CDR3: CASSNEGTSGSYEQYF